A single sample is the source of the 22 T cell receptor beta chains below, sequenced in a study of cytomegalovirus exposure and HLA in healthy donors. Primers for the PCR totalled 60 Vbeta and 13 Jbeta. Method: immunoSEQ multiplex PCR; TCRdb's copy keeps in-frame clones and lacks some. This sample has roughly 160,000 clones; over 75% occur once, and the top ten carry 1.5% to 2%. The sequencing input was PBMCs. The receptors stem from a woman aged 25 to 39 in good health and CMV-seronegative.

On this clone: One end of the junction varies from germline; a read error may be responsible. The chain couples TRBV7-9 to TRBJ1-5; a weak D match, TRBD1 (5 bases). CDR1 and CDR2 from the germline V gene are SEHNR and FQNEAQ (reference sequence). This CDR3 spans 16 amino acids. The CDR3 loop is CSSSLTRGGVNQPQHF. In nucleotides, the CDR3 is TGTTCCAGCAGCCTTACCCGGGGGGGGGTGAATCAGCCCCAGCATTTT.

The V and J genes are TRBV7-9 and TRBJ1-2, with D perhaps matching TRBD1 (5 bases). CDR3 length equals 16 residues. Germline V gene sequence: CDR1 SEHNR, CDR2 FQNEAQ (reference sequence). Trimming left V 0 bases short and J 4 bases short, with 15 bases between. CDR3 amino acids: CASSLAPAGLSYGYTF. The CDR3 bases are TGTGCCAGCAGCTTAGCGCCAGCAGGGCTTAGCTATGGCTACACCTTC.

A few counts support this clone. The rearrangement uses TRBV5-4 and TRBJ1-2; perhaps TRBD1 as D (6 bases). CDR1 is SGHNT, CDR2 YYREEE, per germline (reference sequence). CDR3 length equals 14 residues. V lost 4 bases and J lost 2, with 12 bases in between. The CDR3 here is CASSQTGTNYGYTF. As DNA, the CDR3 is TGTGCCAGCAGCCAGACAGGAACCAACTATGGCTACACCTTC.

The V and J genes are TRBV4-2 and TRBJ2-1, with 7 bases identical to TRBD2. The CDR3 is made up of 16 amino acids. V gave up 4 bases and J gave up 0 bases; unmatched junction bases: 6. The germline V gene has CDR1 LGHNA and CDR2 YNFKEQ. CDR3 residues: CASSPLGGSSYNEQFF. The CDR3 DNA follows: TGTGCCAGCAGCCCTTTGGGCGGGAGCTCCTACAATGAGCAGTTCTTC.

The chain is built from TRBV4-1 and TRBJ1-2, with TRBD1 matching over 7 bases. The CDR3 is made up of 14 amino acids. V lost 3 bases to trimming and J lost 4 bases; unmatched junction nucleotides: 5. CDR1 is MGHRA and CDR2 is YSYEKL in the germline V gene. The chain's CDR3 is CASSHSAGGYGYTF. The CDR3 region has the DNA TGCGCCAGCAGCCATTCGGCAGGGGGCTATGGCTACACCTTC.

V is TRBV18 and J is TRBJ1-5, with D perhaps TRBD1 (5 bases). Germline CDR1 reads KGHSH; CDR2 reads LQKENI. The CDR3 has 15 residues. V was pared by 2 bases and J by 7 bases, with 15 bases between. The CDR3, as DNA: TGTGCCAGCTCACCAGGGTGGGGCCGGGGGCAGCCCCAGCATTTT. Translation gives CASSPGWGRGQPQHF.

This clone has more than one count but fewer than ten. This sequence joins TRBV5-1 and TRBJ2-2; the D is unclear. V lost 1 base and J lost 3, with 4 bases in between. This CDR3 comprises 13 residues. Germline lookup yields CDR1 SGHRS and CDR2 YFSETQ. The CDR3 DNA follows: TGCGCCAGCAGCTTGTTCTACACCGGGGAGCTGTTTTTT. Protein product: CASSLFYTGELFF.

The genes are TRBV6-1 and TRBJ1-1; D not resolved. This CDR3 has 13 amino acids. The V and J ends lost 6 bases and 4 bases respectively, with 12 bases between them. Per germline, CDR1 MNHNS and CDR2 SASEGT. The CDR3 sequence: CASSSTLPTEAFF. In nucleotides, the CDR3 is TGTGCCAGCAGCTCTACTTTGCCCACTGAAGCTTTCTTT.

This clone was picked up a small number of times. The chain recombines TRBV6-6 with TRBJ2-7, with TRBD1 matching 10 bases. Germline V gene sequence: CDR1 MNHNY, CDR2 SVGAGI (reference sequence). Trimming took 6 bases from V and 4 from J; bases not matched to a gene: 9. This CDR3 is 15 amino acids long. The chain's CDR3 is CASSPPDRGPYEQYF. The CDR3 coding sequence is TGTGCCAGCAGCCCACCCGACAGGGGGCCTTACGAGCAGTACTTC.

This chain connects TRBV6-6 to TRBJ2-7; D possibly corresponds to TRBD1 (8 bases). This CDR3 has 14 residues. From germline, CDR1 is MNHNY and CDR2 SVGAGI (reference sequence). V dropped 6 bases and J dropped 2 bases, with 14 bases sitting between them. The CDR3 spells CASSQQGGAYEQYF. The CDR3 DNA follows: TGTGCCAGCAGCCAACAGGGGGGGGCCTACGAGCAGTACTTC.

This clone showed up just a few times. In DNA form, the CDR3 reads TGTGCCACCAGCAGAGATAGTGAGGAAGAGACCCAGTACTTC. Protein: CATSRDSEEETQYF. The chain carries TRBV15 and TRBJ2-5; no reliable D call. The germline V and J ends were trimmed by 0 bases and 3 bases, with 8 bases remaining between them. Germline V gene sequence: CDR1 LNHNV, CDR2 YYDKDF (reference sequence). This CDR3 comprises 14 residues.

The rearrangement uses TRBV5-4 and TRBJ2-3, with TRBD1 matching 8 bases. The J segment lost 0 bases and the V segment lost 5 bases, leaving 5 bases of the junction unmatched. Germline V lookup: CDR1 SGHNT, CDR2 YYREEE (reference sequence). The CDR3 length is 15 residues. The CDR3: CASRRRDRSTDTQYF. The CDR3 nucleotides are TGTGCCAGCAGAAGAAGGGACAGGAGCACAGATACGCAGTATTTT.

The chain employs TRBV9 and TRBJ2-7, with TRBD1 matching 9 bases. The length of the CDR3 is 14 residues. Germline CDR1 is SGDLS and CDR2 is YYNGEE. Trimming took 1 base from V and 7 from J; bases not matched to a gene: 6. This CDR3 is CASSVSHGQGEQYF. Written as DNA, the CDR3 is TGTGCCAGCAGCGTATCTCATGGACAGGGGGAGCAGTACTTC. Together with reference TRBV9 and TRBJ2-7, the CDR3 gives the full variable domain: DSGVTQTPKHLITATGQRVTLRCSPRSGDLSVYWYQQSLDQGLQFLIQYYNGEERAKGNILERFSAQQFPDLHSELNLSSLELGDSALYFCASSVSHGQGEQYFGPGTRLTVT.

This clone occurred a few times. DNA of the CDR3: TGTGCCAGCAGCTTATCGCCAGGGTCAGGAAACACCATATATTTT. Protein product: CASSLSPGSGNTIYF. The rearrangement joins TRBV7-9 to TRBJ1-3; tentative D call: TRBD1 (5 bases). The germline V gene encodes CDR1 SEHNR and CDR2 FQNEAQ (reference sequence). This CDR3 is 15 amino acids long. V dropped 2 bases and J dropped 4 bases, with 12 bases sitting between them.

This sequence joins TRBV30 and TRBJ2-1; D is possibly TRBD2 (5 bases). The CDR3 loop spans 14 amino acids. The V end was cut by 0 bases, the J end by 6 bases, with 12 bases between. Germline V gene sequence: CDR1 GTSNPN, CDR2 SVGIG (reference sequence). CDR3 bases: TGTGCCTGGAGTGTAGAACTAGATGGCAATGAGCAGTTCTTC. Translation gives CAWSVELDGNEQFF. Full variable domain (missing parts from reference TRBV30 and TRBJ2-1): SQTIHQWPATLVQPVGSPLSLECTVEGTSNPNLYWYRQAAGRGLQLLFYSVGIGQISSEVPQNLSASRPQDRQFILSSKKLLLSDSGFYLCAWSVELDGNEQFFGPGTRLTVL.

This rearrangement joins TRBV19 to TRBJ2-7; possibly TRBD1 for D (6 bases). Per the germline V gene, CDR1 is LNHDA and CDR2 is SQIVND (reference sequence). Trimming left V 4 bases short and J 5 bases short, with 9 bases between. The CDR3 contains 12 residues. DNA for the CDR3: TGTGCCAGTAGTAACGGACAGCACGAGCAGTACTTC. The encoded protein is CASSNGQHEQYF. Filled out from reference TRBV19 and TRBJ2-7, the complete variable domain reads DGGITQSPKYLFRKEGQNVTLSCEQNLNHDAMYWYRQDPGQGLRLIYYSQIVNDFQKGDIAEGYSVSREKKESFPLTVTSAQKNPTAFYLCASSNGQHEQYFGPGTRLTVT.

This chain connects TRBV28 to TRBJ2-2; maybe TRBD1 (5 bases). The CDR3 runs 16 residues. CDR1 and CDR2 (germline): MDHEN, SYDVKM. The V end was cut by 2 bases, the J end by 1 base, with 11 bases between. The CDR3 sequence is CASSLMGTGNTGELFF. The CDR3 coding sequence is TGTGCCAGCAGTTTAATGGGTACAGGGAACACCGGGGAGCTGTTTTTT.

This clone has only a few counts. V is TRBV5-1 and J is TRBJ2-7; tentatively, D is TRBD2 (6 bases). The germline V and J ends were trimmed by 0 bases and 2 bases, with 9 bases remaining between them. CDR1 is SGHRS, CDR2 YFSETQ, per germline. The CDR3 is made up of 14 amino acids. The chain's CDR3 is CASSLGRAAYEQYF. In DNA, the CDR3 is TGCGCCAGCAGCTTGGGGAGGGCGGCCTACGAGCAGTACTTC.

This clone showed up just a few times. The chain has TRBV30 and TRBJ2-5, with D possibly being TRBD1 (5 bases). The CDR3 has 13 residues. The V and J ends lost 3 bases and 2 bases respectively, with 10 bases between them. Germline CDR1 and CDR2: GTSNPN and SVGIG (reference sequence). CDR3 in DNA: TGTGCCTGGAGAGGATCAGGGCAAGAGACCCAGTACTTC. Amino acids: CAWRGSGQETQYF.

This clone was seen a single time. At one boundary the junction diverges from the germline segment, which might be a read error. The chain employs TRBV9 and TRBJ1-2, with 8 bases matching TRBD1. The CDR3 covers 16 residues. CDR1 and CDR2 (germline): SGDLS, YYNGEE. CDR3 residues: CASSVAPRTGYYGYPF. CDR3 bases: TGTGCCAGCAGCGTAGCTCCCCGGACAGGGTATTATGGCTACCCCTTC.

This sequence joins TRBV7-9 and TRBJ2-5; 8 nucleotides agree with TRBD2. Germline V gives CDR1 SEHNR, CDR2 FQNEAQ (reference sequence). The CDR3 extends over 14 amino acids. The V and J ends lost 1 base and 9 bases, in that order; junction bases with no gene match: 7. CDR3 sequence: CASSLEGTSRSQYF. The CDR3 DNA reads TGTGCCAGCAGCTTAGAGGGGACTAGTCGGTCCCAGTACTTC.

The chain couples TRBV7-3 to TRBJ2-1; the match to TRBD1 covers 7 bases. J was trimmed by 7 bases and V by 2 bases; bases with no gene match: 20. The CDR3 spans 19 residues. CDR1 is SGHTA and CDR2 is FQGTGA in the germline V gene. The CDR3 is CASSLGYEVWDSPFNEQFF. The CDR3 DNA is TGTGCCAGCAGCTTAGGTTATGAGGTCTGGGACAGTCCTTTTAATGAGCAGTTCTTC. The full variable domain, rest sourced from reference TRBV7-3 and TRBJ2-1, is GAGVSQTPSNKVTEKGKYVELRCDPISGHTALYWYRQSLGQGPEFLIYFQGTGAADDSGLPNDRFFAVRPEGSVSTLKIQRTERGDSAVYLCASSLGYEVWDSPFNEQFFGPGTRLTVL.